A selection of T cell receptor beta chains follows, all from one sample in a study of blood T cell repertoires in COVID-19. The repertoire was sequenced with immunoSEQ multiplex PCR; TCRdb's copy has only in-frame clones and lacks some. The table shows around 180,000 clones, with 70% to 90% occurring only once. Sample: peripheral blood. These receptors were obtained from a man between 65 and 85 years old with active or convalescent COVID-19. Each CDR3 is given with its conserved first and last residue. The order of the fields is V gene, D gene, clone size, J gene, CDR3 length, CDR3 DNA, CDR3 protein. A D gene is named only where the DNA matches it firmly. Clone size is not always given. Where it is, it says once, few, many or a class for expanded clones.

TRBV18	NA	NA	TRBJ1-1	14	TGTGCCAGCTCACCACAGGGGCGGAACACTGAAGCTTTCTTT	CASSPQGRNTEAFF
TRBV3-1/TRBV3-2	NA	NA	TRBJ1-6	13	TGTGCCAGCAGCCCAATCATGTCCTCACCCCTCCACTTT	CASSPIMSSPLHF
TRBV19	TRBD2	NA	TRBJ2-3	15	TGTGCCAGTAGGGTAGCGGGAGTCGGCACAGATACGCAGTATTTT	CASRVAGVGTDTQYF
TRBV2	NA	NA	TRBJ1-1	13	TGTGCCAGCGGGGGGGGCACGGCCCGTTTCGCTTTCTTT	CASGGGTARFAFF
TRBV7-2	NA	NA	TRBJ1-1	16	TGTGCCAGCAGCTCCCCGCTGGTAGGGGGAAACACTGAAGCTTTCTTT	CASSSPLVGGNTEAFF
TRBV5-1	NA	NA	TRBJ1-1	16	TGCGCCAGCAGCTTGAACGGACAGCTTCTTAACACTGAAGCTTTCTTT	CASSLNGQLLNTEAFF
TRBV6-5	NA	few	TRBJ2-7	16	TGTGCCAGCAGTTACAGTTTGGGGGAGGCCTCCTACGAGCAGTACTTC	CASSYSLGEASYEQYF
TRBV3-1/TRBV3-2	NA	NA	TRBJ2-1	15	TGTGCCAGCAGCCACAGAGCGAGACACGGGATGGAGCAGTTCTTC	CASSHRARHGMEQFF
TRBV28	TRBD1	NA	TRBJ1-6	15	TGTGCCAGCAGTTTAGAGGGACAGGGGAAATCACCCCTCCACTTT	CASSLEGQGKSPLHF
TRBV18	TRBD1	NA	TRBJ2-5	15	TGTGCCAGCTCACCAAACAGGGGGCGTGATGAGACCCAGTACTTC	CASSPNRGRDETQYF
TRBV5-4	TRBD1	once	TRBJ1-2	14	TGTGCCAGCAGCCCCCGGGACAGGTACTATGGCTACACCTTC	CASSPRDRYYGYTF
TRBV7-2	TRBD2	NA	TRBJ2-1	18	TGTGCCAGCAGCTTAGCGGCCCGACTAGCGCCCTCCTACAATGAGCAGTTCTTC	CASSLAARLAPSYNEQFF
TRBV5-6	NA	once	TRBJ1-2	13	TGTGCCAGCAGTACCGGGACATTCTATGGCTACACCTTC	CASSTGTFYGYTF
TRBV5-5	NA	NA	TRBJ1-1	15	TGTGCCACCGGACTATCCGGGACCGCGAACACTGAAGCTTTCTTT	CATGLSGTANTEAFF
TRBV27	NA	few	TRBJ1-1	15	TGTGCCAGCGCTTTAAAGCGGGGTGTGAACACTGAAGCTTTCTTT	CASALKRGVNTEAFF
TRBV14	NA	NA	TRBJ1-1	15	TGTGCCAGCAGCTCTTGGACAGTGATGAACACTGAAGCTTTCTTT	CASSSWTVMNTEAFF
TRBV28	TRBD2	NA	TRBJ2-7	14	TGTGCCATCCGTAGCGGGGGCTCTTTCTACGAGCAGTACTTC	CAIRSGGSFYEQYF
TRBV10-2	NA	NA	TRBJ1-2	15	TGCGCCAGCAGTGAGTCGGGAGGAGGTCGGTATGGCTACACCTTC	CASSESGGGRYGYTF
TRBV18	TRBD1	NA	TRBJ1-1	15	TGTGCCAGCTCACCAACCGGGACAGGGAACACTGAAGCTTTCTTT	CASSPTGTGNTEAFF
TRBV6-5	NA	NA	TRBJ2-7	14	TGTGCCAGCAGTTACAGGGTAGGGGGATACGAGCAGTACTTC	CASSYRVGGYEQYF
TRBV28	TRBD2	NA	TRBJ2-7	16	TGTGCCAGCAGTTCCCCCGGGACTAGCGGGAGTTACGAGCAGTACTTC	CASSSPGTSGSYEQYF
TRBV19	TRBD1	NA	TRBJ1-1	14	TGTGCCAGTAGTATGGCACAGGGGGCGGCTGAAGCTTTCTTT	CASSMAQGAAEAFF
TRBV11-2	TRBD1	NA	TRBJ1-2	13	TGTGCCAGCAGCTTTACAGGGGGGGATGGCTACACCTTC	CASSFTGGDGYTF
TRBV5-1	TRBD1	few	TRBJ1-2	14	TGCGCCAGCAGCTCACAACAGGGGAACTATGGCTACACCTTC	CASSSQQGNYGYTF
TRBV10-2	TRBD1	NA	TRBJ1-1	17	TGCGCCAGCAGTGGCGCAACAGGGGGATCCATGAACACTGAAGCTTTCTTT	CASSGATGGSMNTEAFF
TRBV12-3/TRBV12-4	NA	NA	TRBJ2-1	12	TGTGCCAGCAGTTTTATGGCCAATGAGCAGTTCTTC	CASSFMANEQFF
TRBV2	NA	NA	TRBJ1-6	14	TGTGCCAGCAGTGAAATGGAGGTTCGGTCACCCCTCCACTTT	CASSEMEVRSPLHF
TRBV18	TRBD1	NA	TRBJ1-2	15	TGTGCCAGCTCACGGGGGACAGAATCGGCAGGAGGCTACACCTTC	CASSRGTESAGGYTF
TRBV7-9	NA	NA	TRBJ1-4	12	TGTGCCAGCAGCTTTTCTGTGGGCAAACTGTTTTTT	CASSFSVGKLFF